This note documents a single T cell receptor beta chain sequence. What it binds is unknown. The record originates from a study of T cell repertoires in cytomegalovirus infection. This CDR3 is built from 13 residues. Germline assignment: CDR1 MDHEN and CDR2 SYDVKM. V was shortened by 3 bases and J by 3 bases, with 8 bases between the two germline ends. Study results and caveats: Dominant in the ex vivo response were TCR beta clonotypes restricted by HLA-C and specific for CMV.

TCRdb called the reads again in MiXCR, with one record for every CDR3 protein. The repertoire consists of under 850,000 distinct CDR3 sequences, with approximately 33% occurring once and the leading ten covering over 15%. The specimen was cultured PBMCs, collected from culture after CMV antigen stimulation. This TCR was sampled from a human donor in good health (CMV status not recorded). Some clones in this sample may be carry-over from other donors' samples. The rearrangement links TRBV28 to TRBJ1-2; D is perhaps TRBD1 (5 bases). The DNA of the CDR3 is TGTGCCAGCAGTTTCGGCAGGGACTATGGCTACACCTTC. Its translation: CASSFGRDYGYTF.